This TCR beta chain emerged from a study of cytotoxic CD8 clonotypes in ibrutinib-treated CLL. Libraries were prepared by immunoSEQ multiplex PCR; TCRdb keeps only in-frame clonotypes and omits some of them. The sample carries over 65,000 clones, about two thirds recorded once. The germline gives CDR1 LNHDA, CDR2 SQIVND (reference sequence). V gave up 5 bases and J gave up 0 bases, with 11 bases separating them. CDR3 length: 15 residues. Sequenced material: PBMCs, taken after 12 months of ibrutinib treatment. This clonotype was obtained from a human donor with chronic lymphocytic leukemia. This rearrangement joins TRBV19 to TRBJ1-5, with unresolved D. The CDR3 loop reads CASSPRDFSNQPQHF. In DNA form, the CDR3 reads TGTGCCAGTAGTCCCCGGGATTTTAGCAATCAGCCCCAGCATTTT.